The clone carrying this T cell receptor beta chain was counted many times. TCRdb re-called the 5' RACE reads through MiXCR, storing one row per CDR3 protein. The sample yields 350,000 to 500,000 distinct CDR3 sequences, roughly 18% seen once. The sample originates from a study of identical twins. V was pared by 7 bases and J by 3 bases, with 13 bases between. This CDR3 comprises 13 residues. The germline CDR1 and CDR2 sequences are LNHDA and SQIVND (reference sequence). The sample was naive T cells sorted from blood. This receptor was obtained from a man aged 45-65 years in good health. The chain combines TRBV19 with TRBJ2-7; a possible D gene is TRBD1 (7 bases). The CDR3 protein is CASTPGGSYEQYF. DNA for the CDR3: TGTGCCAGTACCCCAGGGGGGAGCTACGAGCAGTACTTC.